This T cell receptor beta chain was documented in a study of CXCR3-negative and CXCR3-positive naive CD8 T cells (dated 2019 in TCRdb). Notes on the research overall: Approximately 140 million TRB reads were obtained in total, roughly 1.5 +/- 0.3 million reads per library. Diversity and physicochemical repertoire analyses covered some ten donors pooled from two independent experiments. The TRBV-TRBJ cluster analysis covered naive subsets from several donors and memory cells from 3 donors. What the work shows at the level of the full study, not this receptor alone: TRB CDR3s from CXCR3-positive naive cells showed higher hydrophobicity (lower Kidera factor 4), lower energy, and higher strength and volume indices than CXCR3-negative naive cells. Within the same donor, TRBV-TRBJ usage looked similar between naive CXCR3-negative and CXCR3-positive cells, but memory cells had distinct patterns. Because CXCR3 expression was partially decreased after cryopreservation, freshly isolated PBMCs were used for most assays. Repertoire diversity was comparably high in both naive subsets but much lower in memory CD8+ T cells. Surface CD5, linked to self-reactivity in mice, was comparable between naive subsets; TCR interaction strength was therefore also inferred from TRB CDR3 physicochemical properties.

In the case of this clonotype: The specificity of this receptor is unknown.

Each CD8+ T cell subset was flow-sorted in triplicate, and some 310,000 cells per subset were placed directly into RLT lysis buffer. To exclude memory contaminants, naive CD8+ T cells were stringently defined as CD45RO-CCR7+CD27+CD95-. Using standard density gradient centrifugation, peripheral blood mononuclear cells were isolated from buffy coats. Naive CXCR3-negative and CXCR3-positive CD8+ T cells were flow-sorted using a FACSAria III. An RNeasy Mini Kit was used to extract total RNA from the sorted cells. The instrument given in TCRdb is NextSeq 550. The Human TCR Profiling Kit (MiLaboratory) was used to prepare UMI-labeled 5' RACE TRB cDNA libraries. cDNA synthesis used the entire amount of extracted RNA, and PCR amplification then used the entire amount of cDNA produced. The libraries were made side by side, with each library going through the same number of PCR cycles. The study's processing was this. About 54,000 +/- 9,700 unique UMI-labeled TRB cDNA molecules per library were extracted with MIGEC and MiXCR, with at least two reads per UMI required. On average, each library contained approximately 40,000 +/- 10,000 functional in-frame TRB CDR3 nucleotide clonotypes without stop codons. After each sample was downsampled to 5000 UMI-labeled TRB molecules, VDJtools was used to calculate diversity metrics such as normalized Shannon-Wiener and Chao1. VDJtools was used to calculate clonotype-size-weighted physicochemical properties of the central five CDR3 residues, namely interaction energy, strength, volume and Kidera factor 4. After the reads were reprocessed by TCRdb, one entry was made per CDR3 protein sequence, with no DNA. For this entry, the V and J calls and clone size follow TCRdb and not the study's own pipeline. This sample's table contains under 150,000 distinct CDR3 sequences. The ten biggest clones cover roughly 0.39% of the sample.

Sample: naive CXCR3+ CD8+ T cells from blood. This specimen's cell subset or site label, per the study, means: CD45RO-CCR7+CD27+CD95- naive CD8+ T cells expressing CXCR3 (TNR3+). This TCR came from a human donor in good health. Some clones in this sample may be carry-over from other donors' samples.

The CDR3 protein: CASSLATGFSYEQYF. The rearrangement combines TRBV7-6 with TRBJ2-7; the TCRdb call, TRBD1, lacks DNA for checking. The CDR3 sequence holds 15 residues, the cysteine and phenylalanine included. No DNA is listed. CDR1 and CDR2, per the germline V gene, are SGHVS and FNYEAQ.